The 13 T cell receptor beta chains below all came from one sample that was sequenced in a study of T cell changes during pregnancy in multiple sclerosis. Assay: immunoSEQ multiplex PCR; the TCRdb copy retains only in-frame clones and omits some. The repertoire consists of roughly 79,000 clones, with about nine tenths occurring once and the leading ten covering approximately 0.44%. The sequencing here drew on CD4+ T cells from peripheral blood mononuclear cells, taken before pregnancy. These receptors were collected from a female donor with multiple sclerosis, enrolled in a pregnancy study.

CDR3 sequence: CASSIRQGGYGYTF. CDR3 sequence (DNA): TGTGCCAGCAGCATCCGACAGGGTGGCTATGGCTACACCTTC. J is TRBJ1-2 and V is TRBV5-4; 7 bases align to TRBD1. This CDR3 spans 14 amino acids. The J segment lost 4 bases and the V segment lost 4 bases, leaving 7 bases of the junction unmatched. CDR1 and CDR2 (germline): SGHNT, YYREEE (reference sequence). The whole variable domain, remainder taken from reference TRBV5-4 and TRBJ1-2, is ETGVTQSPTHLIKTRGQQVTLRCSSQSGHNTVSWYQQALGQGPQFIFQYYREEENGRGNFPPRFSGLQFPNYSSELNVNALELDDSALYLCASSIRQGGYGYTFGSGTRLTVV.

The chain carries TRBV16 and TRBJ1-1; TRBD1 agrees at 7 bases. The ends lost 2 bases at V and 3 bases at J; junction bases unmatched: 3. This CDR3 has 14 residues. The germline V gene encodes CDR1 KGHSY and CDR2 FQNENV. CDR3 amino acids: CASSQTQGDTEAFF. The CDR3 region has the DNA TGTGCCAGCAGCCAAACGCAGGGGGACACTGAAGCTTTCTTT.

The V and J genes are TRBV5-1 and TRBJ2-3, with TRBD1 as a possible D gene (6 bases). The V and J ends lost 0 bases and 4 bases respectively, with 9 bases between them. This CDR3 region has 14 residues. Germline lookup yields CDR1 SGHRS and CDR2 YFSETQ. CDR3 nucleotide sequence: TGCGCCAGCAGCTTGGACAGGGTGGCAGATACGCAGTATTTT. Its translation is CASSLDRVADTQYF.

The DNA for the CDR3 is TGTGCCAGCAGTTACTCCCCAGGGTACTACGAGCAGTACTTC. Amino acid sequence: CASSYSPGYYEQYF. The chain employs TRBV6-6 and TRBJ2-7; D might be TRBD1 (5 bases). The CDR3 has 14 residues. The germline V and J ends were trimmed by 0 bases and 3 bases, with 9 bases remaining between them. Germline loops: CDR1 MNHNY, CDR2 SVGAGI (reference sequence).

This chain uses TRBV30 with TRBJ1-5; possibly TRBD1 for D (6 bases). The CDR3 totals 17 residues. Germline lookup yields CDR1 GTSNPN and CDR2 SVGIG (reference sequence). V dropped 1 base and J dropped 2 bases, with 18 bases sitting between them. The CDR3 protein is CAWSASSWGGGNQPQHF. The CDR3 DNA is TGTGCCTGGAGTGCGTCGTCATGGGGGGGCGGCAATCAGCCCCAGCATTTT.

The chain employs TRBV7-8 and TRBJ1-1, with no clear D. The CDR3 length is 13 residues. Germline CDR1 and CDR2: SGHVS and FQNEAQ. Trimming took off 0 bases at V and 1 base at J, with 3 bases between the two ends. The CDR3 is CASSLAGNTEAFF. DNA of the CDR3: TGTGCCAGCAGCTTAGCCGGGAACACTGAAGCTTTCTTT.

V usage is TRBV6-1 and J usage is TRBJ1-2, with D tentatively TRBD1 (5 bases). Germline CDR1 and CDR2: MNHNS and SASEGT. The germline V and J ends were trimmed by 5 bases and 5 bases, with 15 bases remaining between them. This CDR3 has 14 amino acids. The CDR3, as DNA: TGTGCCAGCAGTCCGGAGTGGGGGGGGTATGGCTACACCTTC. Translated, it gives CASSPEWGGYGYTF.

This clone was found once. The V gene is TRBV18, the J gene TRBJ2-7, with D perhaps TRBD1 (5 bases). With 4 bases removed from V and 3 bases from J, the gap between germline ends came to 10 bases. CDR1 and CDR2 (germline): KGHSH, LQKENI. The CDR3 extends over 13 amino acids. CDR3 in DNA: TGTGCCAGCTCACTAGACAGTATCTACGAGCAGTACTTC. As protein: CASSLDSIYEQYF. Combining the CDR3 with reference TRBV18 and TRBJ2-7 gives the whole variable domain NAGVMQNPRHLVRRRGQEARLRCSPMKGHSHVYWYRQLPEEGLKFMVYLQKENIIDESGMPKERFSAEFPKEGPSILRIQQVVRGDSAAYFCASSLDSIYEQYFGPGTRLTVT.

The J gene is TRBJ2-3, the V gene TRBV11-2; 12 bases map to TRBD2. This CDR3 is built from 15 residues. Trimming took 5 bases from V and 8 from J; bases not matched to a gene: 8. CDR1 is SGHAT, CDR2 FQNNGV, per germline. CDR3: CASSPGTSGRSTQYF. CDR3 coding DNA: TGTGCCAGCAGCCCCGGGACTAGCGGGCGGTCTACGCAGTATTTT. Looking up the rest from reference TRBV11-2 and TRBJ2-3 gives the full variable domain: EAGVAQSPRYKIIEKRQSVAFWCNPISGHATLYWYQQILGQGPKLLIQFQNNGVVDDSQLPKDRFSAERLKGVDSTLKIQPAKLEDSAVYLCASSPGTSGRSTQYFGPGTRLTVL.

The chain combines TRBV25-1 with TRBJ1-2; 7 bases match TRBD1. V was clipped by 6 bases and J by 4 bases; unmatched bases: 5. The CDR3 loop spans 13 amino acids. Germline V lookup: CDR1 MGHDK, CDR2 SYGVNS. CDR3 DNA: TGTGCCAGCAGAGAAACAGGGGCCTATGGCTACACCTTC. It codes for CASRETGAYGYTF.

V gene TRBV29-1 combines with J gene TRBJ2-1; the match to TRBD2 covers 9 bases. V dropped 2 bases and J dropped 4; count of bases not matched to a gene: 0. Per the germline V gene, CDR1 is SQVTM and CDR2 is ANQGSEA. The CDR3 has 13 residues. This CDR3 reads CSVELAGYNEQFF. As DNA, the CDR3 is TGCAGCGTTGAACTAGCGGGGTACAATGAGCAGTTCTTC.

The genes are TRBV19 and TRBJ2-1, with D possibly TRBD2 on 5 matching bases. The CDR3 contains 13 residues. Germline CDR1 reads LNHDA; CDR2 reads SQIVND (reference sequence). V was shortened by 4 bases and J by 10 bases, with 14 bases between the two germline ends. CDR3 in amino acids: CASSRLTQEEQFF. CDR3 nucleotides: TGTGCCAGTAGTAGACTAACGCAGGAGGAGCAGTTCTTC.

The J gene is TRBJ2-1, the V gene TRBV6-6, with 9 positions matching TRBD1. CDR1 MNHNY and CDR2 SVGAGI come from the germline V gene (reference sequence). V lost 10 bases and J lost 7; bases outside the gene matches: 11. CDR3 length equals 14 residues. This CDR3 reads CATVGDRETNEQFF. The DNA for the CDR3 is TGTGCCACCGTGGGGGACAGGGAGACAAATGAGCAGTTCTTC.